These 21 T cell receptor beta chains were all obtained from the same sample, sequenced in a study of Ad26.COV2.S vaccination and SARS-CoV-2 variants. Only in-frame clones appear in the TCRdb table, and some are missing; sequencing was by immunoSEQ multiplex PCR. The table includes about half a million clones, 89% detected once. Treatment reported: over 15 received Ad26.COV2.S at low or high dose, single or two shots; roughly 5 received placebo; per-sample allocation not given. Repertoires come from day 63 after the first vaccine or placebo injection. The sample was peripheral blood, taken in a trial of Ad26.COV2.S vaccine versus placebo. These receptors came from a person aged 18-60 years who received the Ad26.COV2.S COVID-19 vaccine or a placebo.

V is TRBV11-2 and J is TRBJ2-1; the D gene is possibly TRBD2 (6 bases). This CDR3 spans 15 amino acids. The germline gives CDR1 SGHAT, CDR2 FQNNGV. The V end lost 2 bases, the J end lost 7 bases, and 15 bases lay between the germline ends. The CDR3, as DNA: TGTGCCAGCAGCTTATTGTTAGTTGGGGGGAATGAGCAGTTCTTC. This translates into CASSLLLVGGNEQFF. The variable domain in full, with the rest retrieved from reference TRBV11-2 and TRBJ2-1, is EAGVAQSPRYKIIEKRQSVAFWCNPISGHATLYWYQQILGQGPKLLIQFQNNGVVDDSQLPKDRFSAERLKGVDSTLKIQPAKLEDSAVYLCASSLLLVGGNEQFFGPGTRLTVL.

The chain has TRBV19 and TRBJ1-3; D gene uncertain. Per the germline V gene, CDR1 is LNHDA and CDR2 is SQIVND (reference sequence). This CDR3 comprises 15 residues. V lost 7 bases and J 0 bases, leaving 13 bases between the germline ends. CDR3 DNA: TGTGCCAGTACCCCCGGGTGGGCCTCTGGAAACACCATATATTTT. It encodes CASTPGWASGNTIYF.

The genes are TRBV6-5 and TRBJ1-6; no clear D. V shed 5 bases and J shed 2 bases, with 7 bases lying between them. The length of the CDR3 is 14 residues. Germline CDR1 is MNHEY and CDR2 is SVGAGI. The DNA of the CDR3 is TGTGCCAGCAGTCAACGCCCCTATAATTCACCCCTCCACTTT. Translated, it gives CASSQRPYNSPLHF.

A single count supports this clone. An end of the junction does not agree with germline; a read error may underlie this. The genes are TRBV7-7 and TRBJ2-5; TRBD2 aligns across 13 bases. CDR3 length equals 15 residues. CDR1 and CDR2 (germline): SSHAT, FNYEAQ (reference sequence). The CDR3 spells CASSLGTSGKETQYF. CDR3 coding DNA: TGTGCTAGCAGCTTAGGGACTAGCGGGAAAGAGACCCAGTACTTC.

The CDR3 coding sequence is TGTGCCAGCTCAAATCACTCGGCAGGAAATAATTCACCCCTCCACTTT. Translation: CASSNHSAGNNSPLHF. This chain joins TRBV18 and TRBJ1-6; D unresolved. This CDR3 contains 16 residues. CDR1 KGHSH and CDR2 LQKENI come from the germline V gene. Trimming took 5 bases from V and 5 from J, leaving 16 bases between them.

The rearrangement joins TRBV28 to TRBJ1-2; 7 bases map to TRBD1. This CDR3 is built from 16 residues. Germline values: CDR1 MDHEN, CDR2 SYDVKM. V lost 2 bases, J lost 0 bases, and 6 bases stayed unmatched. The CDR3 reads CASSLRGRGANYGYTF. CDR3 nucleotide sequence: TGTGCCAGCAGTTTACGCGGCAGGGGGGCTAACTATGGCTACACCTTC.

A single count supports this clone. The chain has TRBV28 and TRBJ2-4; D is ambiguous. Trimming shortened V by 3 bases and J by 0 bases, and 15 bases separated the two germline ends. This CDR3 region has 17 residues. CDR1 and CDR2 from the germline V gene are MDHEN and SYDVKM. The CDR3 DNA reads TGTGCCAGCAGTTTCTCACTGCAGAGACTAGCCAAAAACATTCAGTACTTC. It is translated as CASSFSLQRLAKNIQYF. Filled out from reference TRBV28 and TRBJ2-4, the complete variable domain reads DVKVTQSSRYLVKRTGEKVFLECVQDMDHENMFWYRQDPGLGLRLIYFSYDVKMKEKGDIPEGYSVSREKKERFSLILESASTNQTSMYLCASSFSLQRLAKNIQYFGAGTRLSVL.

V and J are TRBV13 and TRBJ2-3; D is perhaps TRBD1 or TRBD2 (7 bases each). The V gene's germline CDR1 is PRHDT and CDR2 FYEKMQ (reference sequence). The CDR3 totals 13 residues. With 7 bases removed from V and 2 bases from J, the gap between germline ends came to 10 bases. The CDR3 region has the DNA TGTGCCAGCACAGGGGGGGTCACAGATACGCAGTATTTT. Its translation is CASTGGVTDTQYF. Together with reference TRBV13 and TRBJ2-3, the CDR3 gives the full variable domain: AAGVIQSPRHLIKEKRETATLKCYPIPRHDTVYWYQQGPGQDPQFLISFYEKMQSDKGSIPDRFSAQQFSDYHSELNMSSLELGDSALYFCASTGGVTDTQYFGPGTRLTVL.

The chain employs TRBV6-6 and TRBJ2-3; the D is unclear. Trimming pared 7 bases from V and 0 bases from J, leaving 14 bases between. Germline loops: CDR1 MNHNY, CDR2 SVGAGI (reference sequence). The CDR3 contains 15 residues. In DNA, the CDR3 is TGTGCCAGCATTCTTTCCGGAACTAGCACAGATACGCAGTATTTT. This gives the protein CASILSGTSTDTQYF.

V is TRBV19 and J is TRBJ1-6, with 8 bases identical to TRBD1. The J segment lost 10 bases and the V segment lost 5 bases, leaving 7 bases of the junction unmatched. Germline V CDR1 and CDR2: LNHDA, SQIVND (reference sequence). CDR3 length equals 14 residues. CDR3 sequence reads: CASSSGQVGSPLHF. The CDR3 DNA is TGTGCCAGTAGTTCGGGACAGGTTGGGTCACCCCTCCACTTT.

The rearrangement uses TRBV5-4 and TRBJ2-6; TRBD2 might be the D (6 bases). CDR3 length equals 16 residues. Trimming removed 2 bases at V and 0 bases at J, with 9 bases between. Per germline, CDR1 SGHNT and CDR2 YYREEE (reference sequence). CDR3 loop: CASSFLASSGANVLTF. The CDR3 nucleotides read TGTGCCAGCAGCTTCCTAGCGAGCTCTGGGGCCAACGTCCTGACTTTC.

The chain has TRBV19 and TRBJ1-6, with 10 nucleotides matching TRBD1. This CDR3 has 17 amino acids. The V and J ends lost 4 bases and 6 bases, in that order; junction bases with no gene match: 9. Germline CDR1 is LNHDA and CDR2 is SQIVND (reference sequence). For the CDR3, the DNA is TGTGCCAGTAGTAAAAAGGACAGGGGGTTAACTAATTCACCCCTCCACTTT. Amino acid sequence: CASSKKDRGLTNSPLHF.

The chain recombines TRBV19 with TRBJ1-2; TRBD1 might be the D (5 bases). The CDR3 consists of 12 residues. The ends were cut back, 7 bases at V and 8 bases at J, with 14 bases in the middle. Germline V gene sequence: CDR1 LNHDA, CDR2 SQIVND (reference sequence). The chain's CDR3 is CASTSSGGGYTF. DNA of the CDR3: TGTGCCAGTACCTCCTCCGGGGGGGGCTACACCTTC.

The V call is TRBV6-5, the J call TRBJ2-5, with 10 bases that match TRBD2. The CDR3 contains 15 residues. V trimming: 7 bases; J trimming: 0 bases; junction bases outside the gene matches: 5. Germline lookup yields CDR1 MNHEY and CDR2 SVGAGI. The CDR3 region has the DNA TGTGCCAGCACTAGACTAGCGGGCTACCAAGAGACCCAGTACTTC. Protein product: CASTRLAGYQETQYF.

V is TRBV28 and J is TRBJ2-7; D is possibly TRBD1 (5 bases). The germline CDR1 and CDR2 sequences are MDHEN and SYDVKM. The CDR3 consists of 14 residues. V was shortened by 8 bases and J by 0 bases, with 14 bases between the two germline ends. CDR3 residues: CASGDRARSYEQYF. DNA for the CDR3: TGTGCCAGCGGCGACAGAGCTCGCTCCTACGAGCAGTACTTC.

The chain has TRBV19 and TRBJ1-1; D might be TRBD1 (5 bases). Germline CDR1 is LNHDA and CDR2 is SQIVND (reference sequence). The CDR3 contains 14 residues. V was cut by 3 bases and J by 1 base, with 9 bases left in between. DNA for the CDR3: TGTGCCAGTAGTATCCAAGGGACGAACACTGAAGCTTTCTTT. Protein product: CASSIQGTNTEAFF. Variable domain in full (rest from reference TRBV19 and TRBJ1-1): DGGITQSPKYLFRKEGQNVTLSCEQNLNHDAMYWYRQDPGQGLRLIYYSQIVNDFQKGDIAEGYSVSREKKESFPLTVTSAQKNPTAFYLCASSIQGTNTEAFFGQGTRLTVV.

The chain links TRBV12-5 to TRBJ1-4; D possibly corresponds to TRBD1 (5 bases). V was trimmed by 2 bases and J by 10 bases, leaving 20 bases between them. This CDR3 comprises 16 residues. Germline-derived CDR1 and CDR2 are LGHNT and FRNRAP. This CDR3 reads CASGLYSGQGGGKLFF. The DNA of the CDR3 is TGTGCTAGTGGTTTGTATTCAGGGCAGGGCGGCGGAAAACTGTTTTTT.

This sequence joins TRBV27 and TRBJ1-6; 10 nucleotides match TRBD1. Germline trimming cut 3 bases from V and 7 bases from J; bases unmatched to any gene: 0. CDR3 length equals 14 residues. From germline, CDR1 is MNHEY and CDR2 SMNVEV (reference sequence). CDR3 nucleotides: TGTGCCAGCAGTTTGGGACAGGGGAATTCACCCCTCCACTTT. Translation: CASSLGQGNSPLHF.

This chain connects TRBV5-1 to TRBJ2-1, with 12 bases identical to TRBD1. The germline V gene has CDR1 SGHRS and CDR2 YFSETQ. Unmatched junction bases numbered 4, after V lost 2 bases and J lost 7 bases. The CDR3 covers 15 residues. CDR3 sequence: CASSFGTGGANEQFF. The CDR3 bases are TGCGCCAGCAGCTTCGGGACAGGGGGCGCTAATGAGCAGTTCTTC.

The rearrangement uses TRBV7-9 and TRBJ1-1; D remains ambiguous. The CDR3 runs to 15 residues. Germline CDR1 and CDR2: SEHNR and FQNEAQ (reference sequence). Trimming removed 3 bases at V and 1 base at J, with 12 bases between. The CDR3 is CASSFPTVGNTEAFF. The CDR3, as DNA: TGTGCCAGCAGCTTCCCCACCGTCGGGAACACTGAAGCTTTCTTT.

This sequence joins TRBV7-3 and TRBJ2-1; 11 nucleotides line up with TRBD2. Germline lookup yields CDR1 SGHTA and CDR2 FQGTGA. This CDR3 has 18 amino acids. The V and J ends lost 3 bases and 4 bases, in that order; junction bases with no gene match: 11. CDR3 nucleotides: TGTGCCAGCAGCTTCGACTACGCCGGGACTAGCGGATACAATGAGCAGTTCTTC. Protein product: CASSFDYAGTSGYNEQFF. The full variable domain, in which reference TRBV7-3 and TRBJ2-1 provide the parts outside the CDR3, is GAGVSQTPSNKVTEKGKYVELRCDPISGHTALYWYRQSLGQGPEFLIYFQGTGAADDSGLPNDRFFAVRPEGSVSTLKIQRTERGDSAVYLCASSFDYAGTSGYNEQFFGPGTRLTVL.